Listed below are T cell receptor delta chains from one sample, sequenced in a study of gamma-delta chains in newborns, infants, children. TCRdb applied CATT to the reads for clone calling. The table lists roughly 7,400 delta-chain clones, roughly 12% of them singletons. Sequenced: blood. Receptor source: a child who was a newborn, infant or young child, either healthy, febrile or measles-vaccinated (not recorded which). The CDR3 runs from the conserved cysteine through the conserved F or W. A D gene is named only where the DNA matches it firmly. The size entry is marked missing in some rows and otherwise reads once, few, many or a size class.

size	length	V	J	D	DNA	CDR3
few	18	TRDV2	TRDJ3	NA	TGTGCCTGTGACACCGTAGGGGCCAGCTCCTGGGACACCCGACAGATGTTTTTC	CACDTVGASSWDTRQMFF
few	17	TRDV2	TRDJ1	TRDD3	TGTGCCTGTGACACCGTTTCACTTACTGGGGGACTGAATAAACTCATCTTT	CACDTVSLTGGLNKLIF
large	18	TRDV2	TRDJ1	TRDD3	TGTGCCTGTGACACCGTTACTGGGGGATACGCGAGCGCCGATAAACTCATCTTT	CACDTVTGGYASADKLIF
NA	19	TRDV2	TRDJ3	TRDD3	TGTGCCTGTGACTCTACTGGGGGATCAATTTCCTGGGACACCCGACAGATGTTTTTC	CACDSTGGSISWDTRQMFF
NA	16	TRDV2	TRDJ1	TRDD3	TGTGCCTGTGACACCGTGGGGATAGCCAACACCGATAAACTCATCTTT	CACDTVGIANTDKLIF
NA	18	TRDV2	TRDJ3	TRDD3	TGTGCCTGCGACACTGGGGGATACGCATCCTGGGACACCCGACAGATGTTTTTC	CACDTGGYASWDTRQMFF
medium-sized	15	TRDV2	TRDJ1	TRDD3	TGTGCCTGTGACGCACTGGGGTCGTACACCGATAAACTCATCTTT	CACDALGSYTDKLIF
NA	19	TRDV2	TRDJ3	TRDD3	TGTGCCTGTGACCTCATCACTGGGGGTACGACCTGGGACACCCGACAGATGTTTTTC	CACDLITGGTTWDTRQMFF
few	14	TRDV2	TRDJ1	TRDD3	TGTGCCTGTGACCTGGTGGGGGATCGCGATAAACTCATCTTT	CACDLVGDRDKLIF
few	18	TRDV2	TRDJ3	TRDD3	TGTGCCTGTGACACACTGGGGGCCCACTCCTGGGACACCCGACAGATGTTTTTC	CACDTLGAHSWDTRQMFF
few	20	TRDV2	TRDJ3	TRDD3	TGTGCCTGTGACACCGTGGTGGGGGATTCGAGCTCCTGGGACACCCGACAGATGTTTTTC	CACDTVVGDSSSWDTRQMFF
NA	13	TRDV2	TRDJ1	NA	TGTGCCTGTGACTCTTGGGGCACCGATGAACTCATCTTT	CACDSWGTDELIF
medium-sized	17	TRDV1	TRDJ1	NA	TGTGCTCTTGGGGTCGTATTCGTTTCAGAGTGCACCGATAAACTCATCTTT	CALGVVFVSECTDKLIF
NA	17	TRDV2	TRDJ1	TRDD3	TGTGCCTGTGACACCGTTGGGGGATACGGGGGGACCGATAAACTCATCTTT	CACDTVGGYGGTDKLIF
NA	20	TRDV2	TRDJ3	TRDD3	TGTGCCTGTGACACGGGGGGATTTACGAAAAGCTCCTGGGGCACCCGACAGATGTTTTTC	CACDTGGFTKSSWGTRQMFF
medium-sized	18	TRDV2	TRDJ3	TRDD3	TGTGCCTGTGACCACGCGGGGATACGTTCCTGGGACACCCGACAGATGTTTTTC	CACDHAGIRSWDTRQMFF
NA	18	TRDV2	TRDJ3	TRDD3	TGTGCCTGTGACACGGGCTGGGGGATAGGCCGGGACACCCGACAGATGTTTTTC	CACDTGWGIGRDTRQMFF
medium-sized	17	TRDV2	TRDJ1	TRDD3	TGTGCCTGTGATCGACTGGGGGATAAGTGGGACACCGATAAACTCATCTTT	CACDRLGDKWDTDKLIF
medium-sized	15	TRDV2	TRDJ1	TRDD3	TGTGCCTGTGACGAGTGGGGGACGTACACCGATAAACTCATCTTT	CACDEWGTYTDKLIF
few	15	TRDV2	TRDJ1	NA	TGTGCCTGTGACCCTCTATTTCTGCGATACGATAAACTCATCTTT	CACDPLFLRYDKLIF
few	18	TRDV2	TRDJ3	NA	TGTGCCTGTGACAGTGCTGGGGAGTACTCCTGGGACACCCGACAGATGTTTTTC	CACDSAGEYSWDTRQMFF
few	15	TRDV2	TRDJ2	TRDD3	TGTGCCTGTGACATGCTGGGGGATTTGACAGCACAGCTCTTCTTT	CACDMLGDLTAQLFF
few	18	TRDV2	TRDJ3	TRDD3	TGTGCCTGTGACACGGCTGGGGGAAGCTCCTGGGACACCCGACAGATGTTTTTC	CACDTAGGSSWDTRQMFF
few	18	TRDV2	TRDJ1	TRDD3	TGTGCCTGTGACCCTCTAGCAGGGGATACGCGGTACACCGATAAACTCATCTTT	CACDPLAGDTRYTDKLIF
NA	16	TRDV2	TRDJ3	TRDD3	TGTGCCTGTGACACGGTGGGGGAGTGGGACACCCGACAGATGTTTTTC	CACDTVGEWDTRQMFF
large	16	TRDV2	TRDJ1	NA	TGTGCCTGTGACATAGTAGGGATCCCGTACACCGATAAACTCATCTTT	CACDIVGIPYTDKLIF
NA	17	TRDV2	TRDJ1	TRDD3	TGTGCCTGTGACACCGTGCTGGGGGATCCGTACACCGATAAACTCATCTTT	CACDTVLGDPYTDKLIF
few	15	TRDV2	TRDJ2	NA	TGTGCCTGTGACACCGTCGGAGGGGATACAGCACAACTCTTCTTT	CACDTVGGDTAQLFF
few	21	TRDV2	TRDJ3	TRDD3	TGTGCCTGTGACACCGTCTCAACTGGGGGATCCGCCTCCTGGGACACCCGACAGATGTTTTTC	CACDTVSTGGSASWDTRQMFF
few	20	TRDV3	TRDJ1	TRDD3	TGTGCCTTTAAGTTCCTAGGACCTCTACTGGGGGATACGCGGATTGGACTACTCATCTTT	CAFKFLGPLLGDTRIGLLIF